This TCR beta chain appears in the sequencing data of a study of tumor and adjacent non-tumor tissue in lung cancer. Overall study: Aged about 30 to 76 years, patients included roughly 10 men and roughly 5 women with stage I to III disease. On average, productive TCRbeta reads reached some 4.4 million per sample.

Germline V gene data show CDR1 as SGHNT and CDR2 as YENEEA. This CDR3 spans 14 amino acids. Concerning this clonotype itself: Its specificity is not known. One junction end disagrees with the germline gene, perhaps due to a read error.

Overall study results and limits: Significantly higher TCR diversity was found in tumor than normal lung.

A modified ARM-PCR protocol with three rounds of nested PCR amplified TCRbeta. Each CDR3 protein is one row after TCRdb ran MiXCR on the multiplex PCR reads. The sample holds about 75,000 distinct CDR3 sequences; roughly 75% are singletons and the top ten take 25% to 30%. RNA was extracted from bulk tissue without any cell sorting. This non-tumor lung sample came from over 3 cm beyond the tumor edge. Newly diagnosed lung cancer patients had thoracic surgery in China, August–late 2014, without prior chemotherapy. The sequence was obtained from a woman aged 45-65 years with non-small cell lung cancer. Sequencing input: distant non-tumor lung tissue. The chain is built from TRBV11-3 and TRBJ2-3; 7 bases are shared with TRBD1. The CDR3 DNA reads TGTACCAGCAGCTTGGACAGGCTGGCAGTTACGCAGTATTTT. Amino acid sequence: CTSSLDRLAVTQYF. Full variable domain (missing parts from reference TRBV11-3 and TRBJ2-3): EAGVVQSPRYKIIEKKQPVAFWCNPISGHNTLYWYLQNLGQGPELLIRYENEEAVDDSQLPKDRFSAERLKGVDSTLKIQPAELGDSAVYLCTSSLDRLAVTQYFGPGTRLTVL.